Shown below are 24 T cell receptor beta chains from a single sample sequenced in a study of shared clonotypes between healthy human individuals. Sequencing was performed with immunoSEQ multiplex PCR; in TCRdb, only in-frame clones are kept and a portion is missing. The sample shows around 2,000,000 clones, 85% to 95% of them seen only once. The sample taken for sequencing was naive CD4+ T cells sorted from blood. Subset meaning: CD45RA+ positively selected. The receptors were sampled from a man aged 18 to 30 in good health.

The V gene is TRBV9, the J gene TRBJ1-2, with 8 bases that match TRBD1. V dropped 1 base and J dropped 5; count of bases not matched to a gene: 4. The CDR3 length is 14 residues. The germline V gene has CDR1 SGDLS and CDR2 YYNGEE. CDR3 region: CASSVQGARYGYTF. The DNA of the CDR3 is TGTGCCAGCAGCGTACAGGGGGCGAGGTATGGCTACACCTTC.

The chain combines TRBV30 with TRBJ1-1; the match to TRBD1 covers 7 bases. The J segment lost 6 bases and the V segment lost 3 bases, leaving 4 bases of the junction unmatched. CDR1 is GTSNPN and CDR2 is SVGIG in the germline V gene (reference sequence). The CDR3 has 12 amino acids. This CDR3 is CAWRTGSPEAFF. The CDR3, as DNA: TGTGCCTGGAGGACAGGGAGCCCTGAAGCTTTCTTT.

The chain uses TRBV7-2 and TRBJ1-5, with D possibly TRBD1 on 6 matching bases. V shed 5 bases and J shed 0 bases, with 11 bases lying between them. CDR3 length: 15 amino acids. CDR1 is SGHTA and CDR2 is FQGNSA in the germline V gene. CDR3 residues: CASSPGVYSNQPQHF. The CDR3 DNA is TGTGCCAGCAGCCCAGGGGTCTATAGCAATCAGCCCCAGCATTTT.

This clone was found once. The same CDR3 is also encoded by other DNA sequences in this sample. The CDR3 region has the DNA TGTGCCAGCAGCCTCAGGGGGAGGGAGACCCAGTACTTC. Translated: CASSLRGRETQYF. V usage is TRBV7-2 and J usage is TRBJ2-5, with D possibly being TRBD1 (7 bases). The V end was cut by 5 bases, the J end by 5 bases, with 12 bases between. Germline lookup yields CDR1 SGHTA and CDR2 FQGNSA. The CDR3 consists of 13 residues.

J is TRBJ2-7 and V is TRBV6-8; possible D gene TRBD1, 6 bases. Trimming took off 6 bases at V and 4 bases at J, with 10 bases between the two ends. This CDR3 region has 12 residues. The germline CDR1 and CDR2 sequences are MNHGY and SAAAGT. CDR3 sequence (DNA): TGTGCCAGCAGAGGGACAAGATACGAGCAGTACTTC. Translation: CASRGTRYEQYF.

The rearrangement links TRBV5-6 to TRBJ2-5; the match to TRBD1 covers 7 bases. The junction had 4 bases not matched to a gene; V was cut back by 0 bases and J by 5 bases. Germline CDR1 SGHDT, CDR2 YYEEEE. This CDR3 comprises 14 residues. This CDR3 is CASSLDRGGETQYF. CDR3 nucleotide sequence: TGTGCCAGCAGCTTGGACAGGGGTGGGGAGACCCAGTACTTC.

CDR3 in DNA: TGTGCCATCAGTCGGGACAGCAACCAAGAGACCCAGTACTTC. Protein sequence: CAISRDSNQETQYF. The chain links TRBV10-3 to TRBJ2-5; 7 nucleotides match TRBD1. The V gene end was trimmed by 5 bases and the J gene end by 0 bases; junction bases not matched to a gene: 3. Germline V gene sequence: CDR1 ENHRY, CDR2 SYGVKD. CDR3 length: 14 amino acids.

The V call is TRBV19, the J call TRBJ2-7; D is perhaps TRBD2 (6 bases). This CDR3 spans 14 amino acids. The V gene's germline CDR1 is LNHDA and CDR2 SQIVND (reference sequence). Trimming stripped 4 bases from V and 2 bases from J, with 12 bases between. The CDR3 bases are TGTGCCAGTAGTACCCCGGGGGAGACCTACGAGCAGTACTTC. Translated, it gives CASSTPGETYEQYF.

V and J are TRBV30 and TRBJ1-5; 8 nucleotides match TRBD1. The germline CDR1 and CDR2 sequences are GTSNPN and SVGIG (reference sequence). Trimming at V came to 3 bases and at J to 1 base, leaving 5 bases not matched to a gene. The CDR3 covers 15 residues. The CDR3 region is CAWRATGVSNQPQHF. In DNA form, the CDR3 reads TGTGCCTGGAGAGCGACAGGGGTGAGCAATCAGCCCCAGCATTTT.

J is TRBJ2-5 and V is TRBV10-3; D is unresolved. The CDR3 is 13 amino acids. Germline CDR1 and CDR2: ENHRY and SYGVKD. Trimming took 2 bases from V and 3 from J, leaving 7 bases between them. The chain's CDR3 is CAISEPPKETQYF. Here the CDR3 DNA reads TGTGCCATCAGTGAGCCACCGAAAGAGACCCAGTACTTC.

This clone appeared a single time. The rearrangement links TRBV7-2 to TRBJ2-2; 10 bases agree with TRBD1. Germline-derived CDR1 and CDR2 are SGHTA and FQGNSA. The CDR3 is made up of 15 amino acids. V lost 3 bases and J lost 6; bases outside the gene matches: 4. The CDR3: CASSLGQGTAGELFF. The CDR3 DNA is TGTGCCAGCAGCTTGGGACAGGGGACCGCCGGGGAGCTGTTTTTT.

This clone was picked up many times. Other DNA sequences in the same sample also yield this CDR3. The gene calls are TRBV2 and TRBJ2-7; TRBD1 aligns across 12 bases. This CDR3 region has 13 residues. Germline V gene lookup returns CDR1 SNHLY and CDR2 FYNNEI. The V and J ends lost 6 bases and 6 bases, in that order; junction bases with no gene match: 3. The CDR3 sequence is CASRGQGAGEQYF. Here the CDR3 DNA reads TGTGCCAGCAGGGGACAGGGGGCCGGCGAGCAGTACTTC.

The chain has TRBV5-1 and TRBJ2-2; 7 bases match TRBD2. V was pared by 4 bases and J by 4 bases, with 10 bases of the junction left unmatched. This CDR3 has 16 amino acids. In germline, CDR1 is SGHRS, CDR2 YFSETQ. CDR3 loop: CASSSGTLRGTGELFF. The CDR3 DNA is TGCGCCAGCAGCAGCGGGACCCTTCGCGGCACCGGGGAGCTGTTTTTT.

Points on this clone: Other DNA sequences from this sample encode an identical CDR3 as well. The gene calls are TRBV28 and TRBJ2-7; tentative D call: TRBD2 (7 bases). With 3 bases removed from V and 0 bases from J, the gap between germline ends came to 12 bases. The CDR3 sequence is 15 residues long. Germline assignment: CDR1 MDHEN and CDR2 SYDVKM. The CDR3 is CASSLGGAPSYEQYF. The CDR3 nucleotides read TGTGCCAGCAGTTTGGGGGGGGCACCCTCCTACGAGCAGTACTTC.

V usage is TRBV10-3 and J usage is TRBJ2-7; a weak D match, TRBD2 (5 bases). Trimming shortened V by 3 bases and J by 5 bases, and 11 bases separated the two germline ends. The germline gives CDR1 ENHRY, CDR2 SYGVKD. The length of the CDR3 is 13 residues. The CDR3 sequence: CAISEDGVHEQYF. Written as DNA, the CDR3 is TGTGCCATCAGTGAAGACGGGGTCCACGAGCAGTACTTC.

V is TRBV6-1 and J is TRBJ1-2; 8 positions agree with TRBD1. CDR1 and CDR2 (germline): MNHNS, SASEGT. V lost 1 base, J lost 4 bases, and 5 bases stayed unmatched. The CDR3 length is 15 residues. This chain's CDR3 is CASSEVRTGSYGYTF. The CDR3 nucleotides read TGTGCCAGCAGTGAAGTCCGGACAGGGTCCTATGGCTACACCTTC.

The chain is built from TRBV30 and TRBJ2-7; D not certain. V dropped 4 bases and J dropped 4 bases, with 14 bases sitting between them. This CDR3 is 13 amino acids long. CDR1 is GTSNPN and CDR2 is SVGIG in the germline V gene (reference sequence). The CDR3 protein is CAWTSFVQYEQYF. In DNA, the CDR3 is TGTGCCTGGACCTCTTTCGTTCAATACGAGCAGTACTTC. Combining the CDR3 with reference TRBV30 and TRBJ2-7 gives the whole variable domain SQTIHQWPATLVQPVGSPLSLECTVEGTSNPNLYWYRQAAGRGLQLLFYSVGIGQISSEVPQNLSASRPQDRQFILSSKKLLLSDSGFYLCAWTSFVQYEQYFGPGTRLTVT.

CDR3 amino acids: CASTPWGGTAYEQYF. CDR3 DNA sequence: TGCGCCAGCACCCCCTGGGGGGGTACGGCGTACGAGCAGTACTTC. The chain links TRBV5-1 to TRBJ2-7; 7 bases agree with TRBD2. CDR1 is SGHRS, CDR2 YFSETQ, per germline. Losses at the gene ends were 6 bases for V and 4 bases for J; bases not matched to a gene: 13. This CDR3 region has 15 residues. The entire variable domain, with the rest obtained from reference TRBV5-1 and TRBJ2-7, is as follows: KAGVTQTPRYLIKTRGQQVTLSCSPISGHRSVSWYQQTPGQGLQFLFEYFSETQRNKGNFPGRFSGRQFSNSRSEMNVSTLELGDSALYLCASTPWGGTAYEQYFGPGTRLTVT.

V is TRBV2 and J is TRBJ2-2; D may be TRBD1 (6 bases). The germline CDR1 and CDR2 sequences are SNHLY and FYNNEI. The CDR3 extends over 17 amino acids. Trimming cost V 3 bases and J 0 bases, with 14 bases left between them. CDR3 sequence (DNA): TGTGCCAGCAGTGAGGGGGTGTGGACAGCGAACACCGGGGAGCTGTTTTTT. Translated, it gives CASSEGVWTANTGELFF.

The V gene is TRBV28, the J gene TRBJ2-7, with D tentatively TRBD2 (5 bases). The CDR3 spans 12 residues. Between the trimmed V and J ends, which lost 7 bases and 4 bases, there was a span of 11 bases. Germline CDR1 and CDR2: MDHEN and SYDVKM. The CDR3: CASMFEGYEQYF. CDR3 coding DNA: TGTGCCAGCATGTTTGAGGGATACGAGCAGTACTTC.

The DNA for the CDR3 is TGTGCCAGCAGGGCTGCGGGACTAGCGGGGGGTAATTACACCGGGGAGCTGTTTTTT. The encoded protein is CASRAAGLAGGNYTGELFF. This chain joins TRBV27 and TRBJ2-2; TRBD2 matches at 15 bases. Per germline, CDR1 MNHEY and CDR2 SMNVEV (reference sequence). The CDR3 is made up of 19 amino acids. Trimming took 6 bases from V and 3 from J; bases not matched to a gene: 11.

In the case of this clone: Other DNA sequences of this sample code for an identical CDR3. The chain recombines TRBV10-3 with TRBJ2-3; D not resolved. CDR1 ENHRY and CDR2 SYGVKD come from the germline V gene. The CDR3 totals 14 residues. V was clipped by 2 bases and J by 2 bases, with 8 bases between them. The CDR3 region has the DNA TGTGCCATCAGTGAGCCGGGCGACACAGATACGCAGTATTTT. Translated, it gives CAISEPGDTDTQYF.

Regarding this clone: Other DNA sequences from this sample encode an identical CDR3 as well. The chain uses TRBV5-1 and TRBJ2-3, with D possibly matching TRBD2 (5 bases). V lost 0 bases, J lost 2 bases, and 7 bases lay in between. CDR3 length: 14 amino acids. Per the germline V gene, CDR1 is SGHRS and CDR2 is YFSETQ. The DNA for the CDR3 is TGCGCCAGCAGCTTGGAGCGGTTCACAGATACGCAGTATTTT. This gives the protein CASSLERFTDTQYF.

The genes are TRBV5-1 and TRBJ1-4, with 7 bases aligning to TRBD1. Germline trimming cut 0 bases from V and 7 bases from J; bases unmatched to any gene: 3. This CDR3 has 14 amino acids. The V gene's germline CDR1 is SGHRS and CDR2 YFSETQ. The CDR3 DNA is TGCGCCAGCAGCTTGGGAGGGGGCGTTGAAAAACTGTTTTTT. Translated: CASSLGGGVEKLFF.